The entry below describes one T cell receptor (beta chain). The target antigen is unknown. At one end, the junction sequence differs from germline, possibly due to a read error. The sample comes from a study of T-cell memory formation after mild COVID-19. TCR alpha and TCR beta cDNA libraries with sample barcodes and UMIs came from 5'RACE using constant-segment primers. TCRdb reprocessed the 5' RACE reads via MiXCR and lists one record per CDR3 protein. The sample consists of around 250,000 distinct CDR3 sequences, 15% to 20% of them appearing once. Germline V gives CDR1 GTSNPN, CDR2 SVGIG (reference sequence). This CDR3 is 12 amino acids long. Study-wide points: Proof of SARS-CoV-2 specificity was absent for the second-wave clones that crested on day 37. The CD4+ clones that contracted clustered mainly within CM and EM, and the CD8+ clones concentrated in EMRA.

The chain couples TRBV30 to TRBJ2-7; TRBD2 is a possible D gene (5 bases). The specimen was PBMCs or a T cell subset sorted from them (not recorded which). The origin of this receptor is a man between 18 and 35 years old who had mild COVID-19 (a few samples of this study predate the infection). Cell type and time point are not known. Here the CDR3 reads CAGSWQSYEQYF. The CDR3 DNA reads as TGTGCCGGGAGCTGGCAGTCCTACGAGCAGTACTTC.